The clone carrying this TCR beta chain came up many times. The antigen is not known. The hyperthyroidism patients had all been newly diagnosed, and their disease duration was under 2 months. Their ages ranged from 18 to 65 years. Exclusions: uncontrolled infection, other autoimmune disease, pregnancy, lactation. The data belong to a study of T cells in Graves' hyperthyroidism and ophthalmopathy. Amplification targeted TCR beta CDR3 regions from RNA transcripts. The study used the HTBI primer set for a first-round RT-PCR of the TCR CDR3. A single record per CDR3 protein comes from TCRdb applying MiXCR to the multiplex PCR reads. The top ten clones hold 5.5% to 7.5% of a sample with nearly 600,000 distinct CDR3 sequences, around 14% of them seen once. Overall study findings and caveats: Ophthalmopathy prediction by the model preceded onset by a median about 6 months.

This TCR derives from a woman aged 25 to 45 with Graves' hyperthyroidism that later progressed to Graves' ophthalmopathy. Sequenced material: blood.

The CDR3 loop is CSARDPPDTQYF. DNA for the CDR3: TGCAGTGCTAGAGATCCCCCAGATACGCAGTATTTT. This rearrangement joins TRBV20-1 to TRBJ2-3, with D uncertain. Looked up from germline, CDR1 is DFQATT and CDR2 is SNEGSKA (reference sequence). The germline V and J ends were trimmed by 0 bases and 4 bases, with 5 bases remaining between them. The CDR3 loop spans 12 amino acids.